A single sample gave rise to the 9 T cell receptor beta chains below, sequenced in a study of blood T cell repertoires in COVID-19. Method: immunoSEQ multiplex PCR; TCRdb's copy keeps in-frame clones and lacks some. This table has about 220,000 clones, around 86% appearing once. Sequencing was done on a sample of peripheral blood. All receptors come from a woman between 70 and 85 years old with COVID-19, enrolled during active disease.

This rearrangement joins TRBV18 to TRBJ2-2, with D possibly TRBD2 on 6 matching bases. V was cut by 6 bases and J by 4 bases, with 15 bases left in between. CDR1 is KGHSH, CDR2 LQKENI, per germline. CDR3 length equals 15 residues. The CDR3 region is CASSPSAGPTGELFF. CDR3 bases: TGTGCCAGCTCCCCTAGCGCGGGACCCACCGGGGAGCTGTTTTTT.

The J gene is TRBJ2-3, the V gene TRBV6-1; 7 nucleotides match TRBD2. This CDR3 region has 16 residues. Germline V gene data show CDR1 as MNHNS and CDR2 as SASEGT. Germline trimming cut 2 bases from V and 1 base from J; bases unmatched to any gene: 6. The CDR3 DNA sequence: TGTGCCAGCAGTGAACGCCAGCGGGGAGGCACAGATACGCAGTATTTT. Protein product: CASSERQRGGTDTQYF.

The chain joins TRBV7-8 to TRBJ2-7, with 7 bases aligning to TRBD1. This CDR3 has 14 amino acids. CDR1 is SGHVS and CDR2 is FQNEAQ in the germline V gene. With V trimmed by 4 bases and J by 5 bases, 8 bases remained unmatched. Here the CDR3 reads CASSYSGGIDEQYF. In nucleotides, the CDR3 is TGTGCCAGCAGCTACTCAGGGGGTATTGACGAGCAGTACTTC.

V and J are TRBV3-1 (or the pseudogene TRBV3-2) and TRBJ1-6; tentatively, D is TRBD1 (5 bases). CDR1 and CDR2 (germline): LGHDT, YNNKEL (reference sequence). The CDR3 contains 13 residues. The V gene lost 1 base and the J gene lost 11 bases, with 9 bases spanning the gap. This chain's CDR3 is CASSQGGVPPLHF. For the CDR3, the DNA is TGTGCCAGCAGCCAAGGGGGGGTCCCACCCCTCCACTTT.

V usage is TRBV5-1 and J usage is TRBJ2-7, with 7 bases matching TRBD1. The CDR3 is 16 residues long. The junction had 9 bases not matched to a gene; V was cut back by 0 bases and J by 3 bases. The germline V gene has CDR1 SGHRS and CDR2 YFSETQ. This CDR3 is CASSLALTGKNYEQYF. For the CDR3, the DNA is TGCGCCAGCAGCTTGGCCTTGACAGGGAAGAACTACGAGCAGTACTTC.

The chain is built from TRBV5-1 and TRBJ2-1, with TRBD2 identical over 14 bases. Germline CDR1 SGHRS, CDR2 YFSETQ. The CDR3 sequence is 18 residues long. V shed 0 bases and J 5 bases; nucleotides not matched to a gene: 7. The CDR3 DNA follows: TGCGCCAGCAGCTTGGGTCGACTAGCGGGAGGGATAAACAATGAGCAGTTCTTC. This sequence encodes CASSLGRLAGGINNEQFF.

The chain recombines TRBV7-3 with TRBJ2-2, with D maybe TRBD2 (6 bases). CDR1 and CDR2 from the germline V gene are SGHTA and FQGTGA. This CDR3 is 15 amino acids long. The V gene lost 4 bases and the J gene lost 4 bases, with 13 bases spanning the gap. CDR3 amino acids: CASSSFKGGTGELFF. For the CDR3, the DNA is TGTGCCAGCAGCTCCTTTAAGGGAGGCACCGGGGAGCTGTTTTTT. Based on the CDR3 plus reference TRBV7-3 and TRBJ2-2, the full variable domain is GAGVSQTPSNKVTEKGKYVELRCDPISGHTALYWYRQSLGQGPEFLIYFQGTGAADDSGLPNDRFFAVRPEGSVSTLKIQRTERGDSAVYLCASSSFKGGTGELFFGEGSRLTVL.

The chain uses TRBV19 and TRBJ1-5; 12 bases are a match to TRBD1. Germline-derived CDR1 and CDR2 are LNHDA and SQIVND (reference sequence). Unmatched junction bases numbered 5, after V lost 9 bases and J lost 2 bases. The CDR3 extends over 15 amino acids. CDR3 in DNA: TGTGCCAGCAAGGGACAGGGGGCTGGCAATCAGCCCCAGCATTTT. The encoded protein is CASKGQGAGNQPQHF.

This clone was counted a single time. The genes are TRBV7-2 and TRBJ2-3, with 8 bases matching TRBD2. The germline CDR1 and CDR2 sequences are SGHTA and FQGNSA. The CDR3 is 18 amino acids. The J segment lost 0 bases and the V segment lost 2 bases, leaving 10 bases of the junction unmatched. Written as DNA, the CDR3 is TGTGCCAGCAGCTTATATTGGAGAGCGGGAGTCAGCACAGATACGCAGTATTTT. This gives the protein CASSLYWRAGVSTDTQYF.